The sequence of this T cell receptor beta chain was determined in a study of identical twins. Overall study results and limits: These conclusions were based on statistical analysis (cross-sectional, not following the same donors). One should note that invariant MAIT and iNKT cells could partly confound zero-insertion analyses.

This CDR3 is 17 amino acids long. Germline V gene lookup returns CDR1 KGHDR and CDR2 SFDVKD. Template switching supplied a universal primer site; unique molecular identifiers were carried on the cDNA. TCRdb reprocessed the 5' RACE reads with MiXCR, giving one entry per CDR3 protein. Of 400,000 to 550,000 distinct CDR3 sequences listed, approximately 14% are singletons. Turning to this clonotype: Its specificity is not known. An end of the junction does not agree with germline; a read error may underlie this.

The same data also contributed to another study, on yellow fever vaccine responses in identical twins. That work adds: After vaccination, twins' T cell response reportedly seemed partly convergent, partly personalized.

This TCR was sampled from a woman aged 18 to 35 in good health. The chain combines TRBV24-1 with TRBJ2-2, with 8 bases lining up with TRBD1. Sequencing used CD4+ T cells sorted from blood. In DNA, the CDR3 is TGTGCCACCAGTGAACCTAGGACAGGGTCCCACACCGGGGGGCTGTTTTTT. Translating gives CATSEPRTGSHTGGLFF.